Below are 11 T cell receptor beta chains sequenced from a single sample in a study of spatial heterogeneity in lung cancer. Time point meaning: sample taken at primary tumor resection. No cell sorting; template was whole RNA from tumor, lung tissue or PBMC. Using its own MiXCR run on the 5' RACE reads, TCRdb lists one record per CDR3 protein. The sample consists of under 40,000 distinct CDR3 sequences, roughly 5% of them appearing once. The sequences come from PBMCs, collected at surgery. Every receptor here comes from a female donor with early-stage non-small cell lung cancer.

At least ten counts were recorded for this clonotype. The V and J genes are TRBV5-1 and TRBJ2-2, with 7 bases aligning to TRBD1. Germline V gene sequence: CDR1 SGHRS, CDR2 YFSETQ. V gave up 5 bases and J gave up 0 bases; unmatched junction bases: 4. The CDR3 covers 15 residues. The CDR3 region is CASRAGTANTGELFF. CDR3 DNA sequence: TGCGCCAGCAGGGCCGGGACAGCGAACACCGGGGAGCTGTTTTTT.

This clonotype was picked up many times. The chain combines TRBV29-1 with TRBJ1-2; D not certain. Trimming stripped 4 bases from V and 7 bases from J, with 7 bases between. This CDR3 region has 10 residues. Germline V CDR1 and CDR2: SQVTM, ANQGSEA. The CDR3 sequence is CSVGEGGYTF. Here the CDR3 DNA reads TGCAGCGTTGGGGAAGGTGGCTACACCTTC. The complete variable domain, with remaining parts taken from reference TRBV29-1 and TRBJ1-2, reads SAVISQKPSRDICQRGTSLTIQCQVDSQVTMMFWYRQQPGQSLTLIATANQGSEATYESGFVIDKFPISRPNLTFSTLTVSNMSPEDSSIYLCSVGEGGYTFGSGTRLTVV.

A single count supports this clonotype. V gene TRBV27 combines with J gene TRBJ2-7, with D possibly TRBD2 on 6 matching bases. This CDR3 is built from 17 residues. CDR1 MNHEY and CDR2 SMNVEV come from the germline V gene (reference sequence). Trimming shortened V by 4 bases and J by 6 bases, and 25 bases separated the two germline ends. CDR3 residues: CASSSPVRGLIKGEQYF. For the CDR3, the DNA is TGTGCCAGCAGTTCGCCTGTGCGGGGTCTGATTAAGGGCGAGCAGTACTTC.

This clonotype was detected ten times or more. The J gene is TRBJ2-2, the V gene TRBV5-4; tentatively, D is TRBD1 (6 bases). Trimming removed 0 bases at V and 5 bases at J, with 14 bases between. Germline CDR1 reads SGHNT; CDR2 reads YYREEE (reference sequence). The CDR3 is made up of 16 amino acids. CDR3 coding DNA: TGTGCCAGCAGCTTGGGATTTAGGGGGAGTACCGGGGAGCTGTTTTTT. Its protein is CASSLGFRGSTGELFF.

This clonotype was recorded at least ten times. V is TRBV7-2 and J is TRBJ1-2, with a possible D match to TRBD1 (6 bases). The CDR3 consists of 12 residues. V dropped 5 bases and J dropped 8 bases, with 12 bases sitting between them. The germline CDR1 and CDR2 sequences are SGHTA and FQGNSA. For the CDR3, the DNA is TGTGCCAGCAGCGGGACACATCAAGGCTACACCTTC. Its translation: CASSGTHQGYTF.

Ten or more counts support this clonotype. The V gene is TRBV27, the J gene TRBJ2-3; D is ambiguous. The germline gives CDR1 MNHEY, CDR2 SMNVEV (reference sequence). Trimming removed 3 bases from V and 6 bases from J, with 4 bases in between. The CDR3 has 11 amino acids. The CDR3: CASSFADTQYF. The CDR3 nucleotides read TGTGCCAGCAGTTTTGCCGATACGCAGTATTTT.

In this sample, this clonotype turned up many times. The chain joins TRBV4-3 to TRBJ1-2; no clear D. Germline V gene sequence: CDR1 LGHNA, CDR2 YSLEER. Trimming took off 3 bases at V and 4 bases at J, with 3 bases between the two ends. The CDR3 runs to 11 residues. In DNA, the CDR3 is TGCGCCAGCAGCCACCCCTATGGCTACACCTTC. Encoded protein: CASSHPYGYTF.

The chain recombines TRBV6-5 with TRBJ2-1; D unclear. Germline assignment: CDR1 MNHEY and CDR2 SVGAGI. The CDR3 runs to 14 residues. Trimming shortened V by 0 bases and J by 7 bases, and 10 bases separated the two germline ends. CDR3 DNA: TGTGCCAGCAGTTACTCGAGTGGATCTAATGAGCAGTTCTTC. Translated, it gives CASSYSSGSNEQFF.

This clonotype was seen repeatedly, ten times or more. V is TRBV19 and J is TRBJ2-1; the match to TRBD1 covers 8 bases. The germline CDR1 and CDR2 sequences are LNHDA and SQIVND (reference sequence). This CDR3 is built from 15 residues. Trimming cost V 5 bases and J 5 bases; bases outside gene matches: 8. The CDR3 DNA reads TGTGCCAGTAGTCGCAGGGGACAGGCCCACAATGAGCAGTTCTTC. Translating gives CASSRRGQAHNEQFF.

There are many counts of this clonotype. This rearrangement joins TRBV20-1 to TRBJ2-2; 10 bases are shared with TRBD2. V was pared by 1 base and J by 4 bases, with 3 bases of the junction left unmatched. Germline V gives CDR1 DFQATT, CDR2 SNEGSKA (reference sequence). The CDR3 runs 15 residues. The CDR3 coding sequence is TGCAGTGCTAGAGGAGCGGGGGGGCTCACCGGGGAGCTGTTTTTT. Translating gives CSARGAGGLTGELFF.

Points on this clonotype: This may come from a read error, since a much larger clone is one base off. CDR3 DNA: TGTGCCAGCAGCTTCCGACCTCAAGAGACCCAGTGCTTC. As protein: CASSFRPQETQCF. The chain employs TRBV11-2 and TRBJ2-5; no firm D call. Germline V gene lookup returns CDR1 SGHAT and CDR2 FQNNGV. The CDR3 has 13 amino acids.